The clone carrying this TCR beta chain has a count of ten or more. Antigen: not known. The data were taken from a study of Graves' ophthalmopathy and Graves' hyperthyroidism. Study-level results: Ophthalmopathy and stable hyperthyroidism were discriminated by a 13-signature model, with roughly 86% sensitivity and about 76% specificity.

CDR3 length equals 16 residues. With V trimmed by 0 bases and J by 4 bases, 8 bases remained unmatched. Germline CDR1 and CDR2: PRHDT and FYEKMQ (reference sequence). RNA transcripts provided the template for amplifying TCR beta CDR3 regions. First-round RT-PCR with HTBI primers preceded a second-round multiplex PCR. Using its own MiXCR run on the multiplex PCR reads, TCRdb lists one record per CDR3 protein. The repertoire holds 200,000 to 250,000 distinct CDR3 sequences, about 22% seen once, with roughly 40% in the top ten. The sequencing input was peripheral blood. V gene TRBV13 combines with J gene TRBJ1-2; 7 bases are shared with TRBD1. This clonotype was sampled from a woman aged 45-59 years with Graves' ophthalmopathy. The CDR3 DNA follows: TGTGCCAGCAGCTTAGGAGGCCCTGAGGGGGCCTATGGCTACACCTTC. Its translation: CASSLGGPEGAYGYTF.